This passage covers 5 T cell receptor beta chains from one sample sequenced in a study of blood T cell repertoires in COVID-19. The table came from immunoSEQ multiplex PCR; TCRdb's copy has only in-frame clones and leaves some out. The table records under 300,000 clones, approximately 90% of them present only once. Sequencing was performed on peripheral blood. All receptors come from a man aged 25 to 40 who had recovered from COVID-19.

The chain couples TRBV29-1 to TRBJ2-3, with 9 bases that match TRBD1. The germline V gene encodes CDR1 SQVTM and CDR2 ANQGSEA. V lost 5 bases, J lost 7 bases, and 4 bases stayed unmatched. The CDR3 contains 12 residues. The CDR3 protein is CSVRGQGHTQYF. CDR3 DNA sequence: TGCAGCGTTCGGGGACAGGGCCATACGCAGTATTTT.

The chain uses TRBV25-1 and TRBJ1-1, with 7 nucleotides matching TRBD1. The V segment lost 2 bases and the J segment 0 bases; nucleotides outside the gene matches: 6. Germline V gene lookup returns CDR1 MGHDK and CDR2 SYGVNS. The CDR3 is made up of 16 amino acids. The CDR3 spells CASSEETGRLNTEAFF. In DNA form, the CDR3 reads TGTGCCAGCAGTGAAGAGACAGGGCGCCTGAACACTGAAGCTTTCTTT.

V and J are TRBV9 and TRBJ2-1; 7 nucleotides agree with TRBD2. CDR1 is SGDLS and CDR2 is YYNGEE in the germline V gene. V was clipped by 0 bases and J by 12 bases; unmatched bases: 9. This CDR3 contains 14 residues. CDR3 bases: TGTGCCAGCAGCGTAGGAGGGAGGGAGTGGGGGCAGTTCTTC. The encoded protein is CASSVGGREWGQFF.

This clone came up once. V gene TRBV7-6 combines with J gene TRBJ2-7; TRBD1 is a possible D gene (6 bases). Trimming cost V 3 bases and J 5 bases, with 14 bases left between them. The CDR3 extends over 14 amino acids. Germline V gives CDR1 SGHVS, CDR2 FNYEAQ. As DNA, the CDR3 is TGTGCCAGCAGCTTCGACAGGATCCTAAACGAGCAGTACTTC. The encoded protein is CASSFDRILNEQYF.

J is TRBJ1-2 and V is TRBV6-6; 7 bases fit TRBD1. The germline V gene has CDR1 MNHNY and CDR2 SVGAGI (reference sequence). V gave up 2 bases and J gave up 4 bases; unmatched junction bases: 10. This CDR3 is built from 16 residues. CDR3 loop: CASSYQDRVGTYGYTF. The CDR3 DNA follows: TGTGCCAGCAGTTACCAAGACAGGGTTGGAACCTATGGCTACACCTTC.